A single sample gave rise to the 27 T cell receptor beta chains below, sequenced in a study of shared clonotypes between healthy human individuals. Naive-designated CD8 cells lacked CD45RO, were positively enriched for CCR7, and omitted terminally differentiated effector memory CD45RA+ cells. Sequencing used immunoSEQ multiplex PCR; TCRdb keeps in-frame clones, though not all of them. This repertoire shows around 2.1 million clones, about 92% found once; its top ten account for around 1.7%. Specimen: naive CD8+ T cells from PBMCs. All receptors come from a man younger than 35 in good health. Some clones in this sample may be carry-over from other donors' samples.

The CDR3 reads CASSVRELNYEQYF. CDR3 nucleotides: TGTGCCAGCAGCGTACGCGAACTTAACTACGAGCAGTACTTC. This chain joins TRBV9 and TRBJ2-7; D ambiguous. The germline CDR1 and CDR2 sequences are SGDLS and YYNGEE. The CDR3 sequence is 14 residues long. V dropped 1 base and J dropped 3 bases, with 11 bases sitting between them.

The chain combines TRBV6-1 with TRBJ2-1; possible D gene TRBD2, 6 bases. V was shortened by 6 bases and J by 5 bases, with 17 bases between the two germline ends. The CDR3 is made up of 15 amino acids. Germline V CDR1 and CDR2: MNHNS, SASEGT. The CDR3 sequence: CASRSGVAANNEQFF. The CDR3 DNA follows: TGTGCCAGCAGGTCCGGGGTAGCGGCAAACAATGAGCAGTTCTTC.

The gene calls are TRBV28 and TRBJ2-7, with 15 bases fitting TRBD2. Germline V gives CDR1 MDHEN, CDR2 SYDVKM. The CDR3 is 17 residues long. The V and J ends lost 4 bases and 4 bases, in that order; junction bases with no gene match: 8. In DNA, the CDR3 is TGTGCCAGCAGTTCACCGGGACTAGCGGGAGGAGGGTACGAGCAGTACTTC. This gives the protein CASSSPGLAGGGYEQYF.

Concerning this clone: This sample also contains other DNA sequences that code for the same CDR3. The chain is built from TRBV9 and TRBJ2-7; TRBD1 aligns across 8 bases. The CDR3 totals 14 residues. With V trimmed by 3 bases and J by 2 bases, 4 bases remained unmatched. Germline CDR1 reads SGDLS; CDR2 reads YYNGEE. CDR3 in amino acids: CASSAGQGPYEQYF. In DNA form, the CDR3 reads TGTGCCAGCAGCGCCGGACAGGGACCCTACGAGCAGTACTTC.

This clone has just a few counts. The CDR3, as DNA: TGCAGCGTTTCTTGGGGCAGAACTAACAATCAGCCCCAGCATTTT. Encoded protein: CSVSWGRTNNQPQHF. J is TRBJ1-5 and V is TRBV29-1; perhaps TRBD1 as D (5 bases). The V end was cut by 5 bases, the J end by 3 bases, with 17 bases between. The germline V gene encodes CDR1 SQVTM and CDR2 ANQGSEA. This CDR3 has 15 residues. The full variable domain, with the rest looked up from reference TRBV29-1 and TRBJ1-5, is SAVISQKPSRDICQRGTSLTIQCQVDSQVTMMFWYRQQPGQSLTLIATANQGSEATYESGFVIDKFPISRPNLTFSTLTVSNMSPEDSSIYLCSVSWGRTNNQPQHFGDGTRLSIL.

This chain links TRBV15 with TRBJ2-1; 7 nucleotides align to TRBD2. Germline CDR1 LNHNV, CDR2 YYDKDF (reference sequence). The CDR3 extends over 16 amino acids. With V trimmed by 5 bases and J by 5 bases, 12 bases remained unmatched. The CDR3 DNA is TGTGCCACCAGCGGAACGAGCGGGATAGTGCACAATGAGCAGTTCTTC. Encoded protein: CATSGTSGIVHNEQFF.

The count of this clone is one. This chain connects TRBV30 to TRBJ2-1, with D possibly matching TRBD2 (6 bases). Looked up from germline, CDR1 is GTSNPN and CDR2 is SVGIG (reference sequence). The V and J ends lost 3 bases and 8 bases respectively, with 14 bases between them. The CDR3 spans 13 residues. CDR3 amino acids: CAWRGLGGDEQFF. DNA for the CDR3: TGTGCCTGGAGGGGACTCGGAGGGGATGAGCAGTTCTTC.

Here the CDR3 DNA reads TGTGCCAGCAGCCAAGACGGAGACGGGAACTATGGCTACACCTTC. It is translated as CASSQDGDGNYGYTF. The chain uses TRBV4-2 and TRBJ1-2; D is undetermined. The CDR3 spans 15 residues. The germline V and J ends were trimmed by 0 bases and 2 bases, with 10 bases remaining between them. Germline values: CDR1 LGHNA, CDR2 YNFKEQ.

The gene calls are TRBV29-1 and TRBJ1-2; 10 bases are a match to TRBD1. The germline V gene has CDR1 SQVTM and CDR2 ANQGSEA. The CDR3 contains 13 residues. Unmatched junction bases numbered 5, after V lost 7 bases and J lost 3 bases. This chain's CDR3 is CSATGGSDYGYTF. In DNA form, the CDR3 reads TGCAGCGCGACAGGGGGCTCGGACTATGGCTACACCTTC.

V is TRBV5-8 and J is TRBJ1-5; 7 bases match TRBD1. The V gene end was trimmed by 4 bases and the J gene end by 5 bases; junction bases not matched to a gene: 6. CDR3 size: 14 residues. CDR1 and CDR2 from the germline V gene are SGHTS and YDEGEE. The CDR3 here is CASSMTGFDQPQHF. The CDR3 region has the DNA TGTGCCAGCAGCATGACAGGGTTTGATCAGCCCCAGCATTTT.

The chain uses TRBV7-2 and TRBJ2-7; a possible D gene is TRBD1 (6 bases). This CDR3 region has 13 residues. In germline, CDR1 is SGHTA, CDR2 FQGNSA. V lost 5 bases to trimming and J lost 4 bases, with 12 bases between them. The CDR3 coding sequence is TGTGCCAGCAGCGCCCGACAGGCATACGAGCAGTACTTC. Translating gives CASSARQAYEQYF.

This clone has a single count. The V call is TRBV28, the J call TRBJ2-2; TRBD2 matches at 10 bases. V shed 5 bases and J 4 bases; nucleotides not matched to a gene: 7. This CDR3 comprises 16 residues. Germline V gives CDR1 MDHEN, CDR2 SYDVKM. The CDR3 reads CASSPGVAGGTGELFF. As DNA, the CDR3 is TGTGCCAGCAGTCCGGGAGTAGCGGGAGGCACCGGGGAGCTGTTTTTT.

The chain uses TRBV29-1 and TRBJ2-4; 8 bases are shared with TRBD1. V lost 5 bases, J lost 8 bases, and 26 bases stayed unmatched. This CDR3 has 19 amino acids. CDR1 SQVTM and CDR2 ANQGSEA come from the germline V gene. This chain's CDR3 is CSVRFGPPQNRGRVDIQYF. As DNA, the CDR3 is TGCAGCGTTCGGTTTGGCCCGCCGCAGAACAGGGGGAGAGTGGACATTCAGTACTTC.

The genes are TRBV5-4 and TRBJ1-4; 10 nucleotides align to TRBD1. Germline V lookup: CDR1 SGHNT, CDR2 YYREEE (reference sequence). V lost 3 bases and J lost 1; bases outside the gene matches: 6. The CDR3 covers 17 residues. For the CDR3, the DNA is TGTGCCAGCAGCTCCCGGGACAGGGGTCTAACTAATGAAAAACTGTTTTTT. Its translation is CASSSRDRGLTNEKLFF.

As to this clone: The identical CDR3 is also encoded by other nucleotide sequences in the sample. The rearrangement links TRBV27 to TRBJ2-2; D is ambiguous. CDR3 length: 12 residues. V was shortened by 2 bases and J by 8 bases, with 6 bases between the two germline ends. Germline values: CDR1 MNHEY, CDR2 SMNVEV (reference sequence). The CDR3 DNA is TGTGCCAGCAGTTTAATTAATGGGGAGCTGTTTTTT. Translation gives CASSLINGELFF.

This rearrangement joins TRBV27 to TRBJ1-5; D remains ambiguous. This CDR3 contains 9 residues. Germline assignment: CDR1 MNHEY and CDR2 SMNVEV (reference sequence). V was clipped by 7 bases and J by 5 bases, with 0 bases between them. CDR3: CASNQPQHF. CDR3 in DNA: TGTGCCAGCAATCAGCCCCAGCATTTT.

The chain recombines TRBV19 with TRBJ2-1; the match to TRBD1 covers 10 bases. V lost 6 bases to trimming and J lost 4 bases; unmatched junction nucleotides: 18. Germline V gene sequence: CDR1 LNHDA, CDR2 SQIVND (reference sequence). The CDR3 spans 19 residues. CDR3 sequence (DNA): TGTGCCAGTAGCGACAGGGGGCGCTTTCCCAGCGGGGGATACAATGAGCAGTTCTTC. Amino acid sequence: CASSDRGRFPSGGYNEQFF.

V usage is TRBV4-3 and J usage is TRBJ2-5; TRBD1 might be the D (5 bases). Germline values: CDR1 LGHNA, CDR2 YSLEER. The length of the CDR3 is 16 residues. Trimming removed 1 base from V and 3 bases from J, with 15 bases in between. The CDR3 is CASSQVWGRAEETQYF. Written as DNA, the CDR3 is TGCGCCAGCAGCCAAGTTTGGGGCCGGGCTGAAGAGACCCAGTACTTC.

V and J are TRBV6-5 and TRBJ2-7; D tentatively reads TRBD1 or TRBD2 (5 bases each). The germline gives CDR1 MNHEY, CDR2 SVGAGI. V was cut by 2 bases and J by 6 bases, with 17 bases left in between. The CDR3 sequence is 15 residues long. As DNA, the CDR3 is TGTGCCAGCAGTTACACCGGCTCCGGGACGGGCGAGCAGTACTTC. Amino acid sequence: CASSYTGSGTGEQYF.

The chain joins TRBV4-3 to TRBJ2-2; 8 positions agree with TRBD2. J gave up 6 bases and V 0 bases, and 12 bases lay outside the gene matches. Germline CDR1 is LGHNA and CDR2 is YSLEER. The CDR3 covers 18 residues. The CDR3 loop is CASSQDFPLGGVSGELFF. The CDR3 nucleotides are TGCGCCAGCAGCCAAGATTTCCCCCTCGGGGGGGTATCCGGGGAGCTGTTTTTT.

The rearrangement uses TRBV18 and TRBJ1-1; D gene ambiguous. The germline V gene has CDR1 KGHSH and CDR2 LQKENI. Trimming stripped 4 bases from V and 4 bases from J, with 13 bases between. CDR3 length equals 14 residues. The CDR3 DNA sequence: TGTGCCAGCTCACTTGAGGACTGGGGCACTGAAGCTTTCTTT. The encoded protein is CASSLEDWGTEAFF.

The V call is TRBV19, the J call TRBJ2-7; 13 positions agree with TRBD2. Per germline, CDR1 LNHDA and CDR2 SQIVND (reference sequence). Germline trimming cut 5 bases from V and 4 bases from J; bases unmatched to any gene: 11. The CDR3 is 17 amino acids. The CDR3 region has the DNA TGTGCCAGTAGTGGACTAGCGGGAGTAAAGGGCGAGTACGAGCAGTACTTC. Its protein product is CASSGLAGVKGEYEQYF.

This chain uses TRBV4-3 with TRBJ2-5; 7 nucleotides align to TRBD1. CDR1 LGHNA and CDR2 YSLEER come from the germline V gene. The CDR3 runs to 14 residues. V lost 4 bases to trimming and J lost 3 bases; unmatched junction nucleotides: 5. CDR3 coding DNA: TGCGCCAGCAGCCTTTACACAGGGGAAGAGACCCAGTACTTC. Translating gives CASSLYTGEETQYF.

The gene calls are TRBV5-1 and TRBJ2-5; 14 positions match TRBD2. Germline trimming cut 3 bases from V and 7 bases from J; bases unmatched to any gene: 11. The CDR3 spans 17 residues. Germline-derived CDR1 and CDR2 are SGHRS and YFSETQ. CDR3 in amino acids: CASSYPGLAGDPRTQYF. For the CDR3, the DNA is TGCGCCAGCAGCTACCCGGGACTAGCGGGAGACCCGCGGACCCAGTACTTC.

V and J are TRBV27 and TRBJ1-6, with a possible D match to TRBD1 (5 bases). The CDR3 covers 14 residues. CDR1 is MNHEY and CDR2 is SMNVEV in the germline V gene (reference sequence). V was trimmed by 7 bases and J by 6 bases, leaving 13 bases between them. The CDR3 nucleotides read TGTGCCAGCACCCTCATGGGGCCTAATTCACCCCTCCACTTT. The encoded protein is CASTLMGPNSPLHF.

This chain links TRBV19 with TRBJ1-1, with a possible D match to TRBD1 (6 bases). V gave up 2 bases and J gave up 0 bases, with 10 bases separating them. In germline, CDR1 is LNHDA, CDR2 SQIVND (reference sequence). CDR3 length: 15 residues. The CDR3, as DNA: TGTGCCAGTAGTATAAACAGGGTTGTGAACACTGAAGCTTTCTTT. Its protein is CASSINRVVNTEAFF. Supplemented by reference TRBV19 and TRBJ1-1, the full variable domain reads DGGITQSPKYLFRKEGQNVTLSCEQNLNHDAMYWYRQDPGQGLRLIYYSQIVNDFQKGDIAEGYSVSREKKESFPLTVTSAQKNPTAFYLCASSINRVVNTEAFFGQGTRLTVV.

V is TRBV2 and J is TRBJ2-7; 16 nucleotides line up with TRBD2. The CDR3 totals 15 residues. Trimming cost V 5 bases and J 6 bases; bases outside gene matches: 4. In germline, CDR1 is SNHLY, CDR2 FYNNEI. The CDR3 sequence: CASSQGLAGGFEQYF. In DNA, the CDR3 is TGTGCCAGCAGTCAGGGACTAGCGGGAGGGTTCGAGCAGTACTTC.